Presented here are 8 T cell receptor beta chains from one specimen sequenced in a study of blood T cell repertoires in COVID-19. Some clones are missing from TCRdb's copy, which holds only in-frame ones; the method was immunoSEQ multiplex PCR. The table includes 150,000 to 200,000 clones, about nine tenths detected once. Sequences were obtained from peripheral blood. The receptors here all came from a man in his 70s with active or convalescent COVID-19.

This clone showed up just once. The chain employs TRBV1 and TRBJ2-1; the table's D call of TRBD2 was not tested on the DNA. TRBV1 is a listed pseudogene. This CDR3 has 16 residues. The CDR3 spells CTSSQAGLSSYNEQFF. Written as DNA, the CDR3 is TGCACCAGCAGCCAAGCGGGGTTAAGCTCCTACAATGAGCAGTTCTTC.

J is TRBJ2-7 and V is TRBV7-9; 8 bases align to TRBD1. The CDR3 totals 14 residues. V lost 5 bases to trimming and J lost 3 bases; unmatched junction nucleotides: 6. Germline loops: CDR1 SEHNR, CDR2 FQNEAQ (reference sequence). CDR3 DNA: TGTGCCAGCAGCATGCAGGGGGCTTACTACGAGCAGTACTTC. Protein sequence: CASSMQGAYYEQYF.

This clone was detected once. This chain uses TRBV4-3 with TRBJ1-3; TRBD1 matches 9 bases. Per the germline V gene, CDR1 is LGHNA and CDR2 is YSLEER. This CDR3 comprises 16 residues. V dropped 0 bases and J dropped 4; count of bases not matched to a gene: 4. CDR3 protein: CASSQDRGQGGNTIYF. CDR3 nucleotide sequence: TGCGCCAGCAGCCAAGATAGGGGACAGGGAGGAAACACCATATATTTT.

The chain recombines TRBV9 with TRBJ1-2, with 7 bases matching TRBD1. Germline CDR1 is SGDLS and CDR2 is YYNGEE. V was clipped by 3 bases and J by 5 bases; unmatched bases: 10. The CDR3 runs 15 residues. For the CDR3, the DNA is TGTGCCAGCAGCGCGGCCTCGGGACAGTTTTATGGCTACACCTTC. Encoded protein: CASSAASGQFYGYTF.

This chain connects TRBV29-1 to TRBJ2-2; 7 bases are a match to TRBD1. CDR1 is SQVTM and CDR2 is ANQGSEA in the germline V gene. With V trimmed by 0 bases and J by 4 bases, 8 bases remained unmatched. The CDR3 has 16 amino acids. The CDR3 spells CSVEDRGTVGTGELFF. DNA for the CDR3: TGCAGCGTTGAAGATCGAGGGACAGTCGGCACCGGGGAGCTGTTTTTT.

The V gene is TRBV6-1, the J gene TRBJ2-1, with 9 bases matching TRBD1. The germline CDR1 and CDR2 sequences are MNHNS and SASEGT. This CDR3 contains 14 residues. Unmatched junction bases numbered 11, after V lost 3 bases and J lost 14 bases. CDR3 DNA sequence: TGTGCCAGCAGTGATGCGTCCTCCGGGACAGGGAAGTTCTTC. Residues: CASSDASSGTGKFF.

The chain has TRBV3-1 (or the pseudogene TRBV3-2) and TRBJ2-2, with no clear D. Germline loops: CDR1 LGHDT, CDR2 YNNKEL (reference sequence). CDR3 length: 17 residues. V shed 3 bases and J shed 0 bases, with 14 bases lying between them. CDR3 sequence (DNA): TGTGCCAGCAGCCACCCCATGCGGCAGACGAACACCGGGGAGCTGTTTTTT. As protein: CASSHPMRQTNTGELFF.

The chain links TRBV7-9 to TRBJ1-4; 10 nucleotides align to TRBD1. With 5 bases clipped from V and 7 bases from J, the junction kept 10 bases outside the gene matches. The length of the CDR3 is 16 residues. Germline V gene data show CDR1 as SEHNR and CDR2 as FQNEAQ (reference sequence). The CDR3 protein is CASSLSRTGGSEKLFF. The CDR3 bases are TGTGCCAGCAGCCTCAGCCGGACAGGGGGAAGTGAAAAACTGTTTTTT.